This TCR beta chain was observed in a study of blood T cell repertoires in COVID-19. Study-level background: Acute and convalescent COVID-19 samples came from the United States, Italy and Spain. PBMCs, B-cell-depleted T cells, or T cells provided the cDNA or gDNA that made up the material.

A word on this clone: Other DNA sequences within the sample encode an identical CDR3.

Original processing methods: Using reference gene primer amplification, nucleated cell counts were estimated. Using immunoSEQ multiplex PCR, the repertoire was profiled, and TCRdb retains in-frame clones only, with some absent. V, J and clone size reflect that table, while D and trimming were determined from the DNA. This repertoire shows 100,000 to 150,000 clones, about 83% found once; its top ten account for 8.5% to 10%. Sequenced: peripheral blood. The TCR sequence derives from a man aged 40-50 years with active or convalescent COVID-19.

The DNA of the CDR3 is TGTGCCAGCAGCCAGGGTCAAGGGGGCTCACCCCTCCACTTT. Its translation: CASSQGQGGSPLHF. The chain joins TRBV3-1 (or the pseudogene TRBV3-2) to TRBJ1-6; 7 nucleotides line up with TRBD1. Germline loops: CDR1 LGHDT, CDR2 YNNKEL (reference sequence). With 3 bases clipped from V and 10 bases from J, the junction kept 6 bases outside the gene matches. CDR3 length: 14 amino acids.